The entry that follows covers one T cell receptor (beta chain) sequence. The CDR3 has 14 amino acids. Germline V gene sequence: CDR1 SGHAT, CDR2 FQNNGV. Trimming took off 6 bases at V and 1 base at J, with 11 bases between the two ends. Original processing methods: Amplifying reference gene primers gave estimates of nucleated cell counts. TCRdb's copy holds only in-frame clones and misses some; the assay was immunoSEQ multiplex PCR. V and J calls and clone size are those listed in that table; D and trimming were worked out from the DNA. The profile shows 45,000 to 55,000 clones, roughly 84% of them singletons. The sample comes from a study of blood T cell repertoires in COVID-19. For the study at large: COVID-19 samples, acute and convalescent, were from the United States, Italy and Spain. T cells, B-cell-depleted T cells, or PBMCs provided the cDNA or gDNA that served as material.

The sequenced sample was peripheral blood. This TCR came from a man over 45 with active COVID-19. The V gene is TRBV11-2, the J gene TRBJ2-3; no clear D gene. In DNA, the CDR3 is TGTGCCAGCAGTCGCCTAGTGGGCACAGATACGCAGTATTTT. Protein product: CASSRLVGTDTQYF.